These T cell receptor beta chains were read from a single sample in a study of cytotoxic CD8 clonotypes in ibrutinib-treated CLL. Produced via immunoSEQ multiplex PCR; TCRdb's table is partial and in-frame only. The sample includes approximately 340,000 clones, over 55% of them seen just once. Specimen: PBMCs, collected after 36 months of ibrutinib treatment. Source of these receptors: a human donor with chronic lymphocytic leukemia. The CDR3 runs from the conserved cysteine through the conserved F or W. D genes are given only for firm matches. A clone size is listed for some rows: how often the clone was seen (once, few, many), or a class if it is expanded.

CDR3 protein	CDR3 DNA	clone size	D gene	V gene	J gene
CASSPGFGLASSYEQYF	TGTGCCAGCAGCCCCGGATTTGGCCTAGCGAGCTCCTACGAGCAGTACTTC	.	.	TRBV7-9	TRBJ2-7
CAYPGSGRTEQFF	TGTGCCTATCCGGGTAGCGGGAGGACTGAGCAGTTCTTC	.	TRBD2	TRBV2	TRBJ2-1
CASSLPGTDQETQYF	TGTGCCAGCAGCCTACCCGGGACAGACCAAGAGACCCAGTACTTC	.	TRBD1	TRBV5-6	TRBJ2-5
CASGDRGSTDTQYF	TGCGCCAGCGGCGACAGGGGAAGCACAGATACGCAGTATTTT	.	TRBD1	TRBV5-1	TRBJ2-3
CASSVRDRANLLFEGSTDTQYF	TGTGCCAGCAGCGTCCGGGACAGGGCAAATCTATTGTTTGAGGGGAGCACAGATACGCAGTATTTT	.	TRBD1	TRBV9	TRBJ2-3
CASSLDDRYYGYTF	TGTGCCAGCAGCTTAGACGACCGATACTATGGCTACACCTTC	.	.	TRBV11-2	TRBJ1-2
CASSLTGAQYEQYF	TGCGCCAGCAGCCTTACAGGGGCACAATACGAGCAGTACTTC	.	TRBD1	TRBV4-1	TRBJ2-7
CATSQGLSYTF	TGTGCCACCTCACAGGGTCTTAGCTACACCTTC	.	.	TRBV19	TRBJ1-2
CASSNYRGKNTEAFF	TGTGCCAGCAGTAACTACAGGGGGAAGAACACTGAAGCTTTCTTT	.	TRBD1	TRBV6-5	TRBJ1-1
CASSINEQFF	TGTGCCAGCTCAATTAATGAGCAGTTCTTC	.	.	TRBV2	TRBJ2-1
CASSLAASGGTDTQYF	TGTGCCAGCAGCTTGGCCGCTAGCGGGGGCACAGATACGCAGTATTTT	.	TRBD2	TRBV5-5	TRBJ2-3
CASSFGGYTGELFF	TGTGCCAGCAGCTTCGGGGGATACACCGGGGAGCTGTTTTTT	.	.	TRBV7-3	TRBJ2-2
CASSPSATNEKLFF	TGCGCCAGCAGCCCCTCAGCAACTAATGAAAAACTGTTTTTT	few	.	TRBV5-1	TRBJ1-4
CASGIGGGLASTGELFF	TGTGCTAGTGGTATCGGAGGGGGCCTAGCGAGCACCGGGGAGCTGTTTTTT	.	.	TRBV12-5	TRBJ2-2
CASSLYEETQYF	TGTGCCAGCAGCTTATACGAAGAGACCCAGTACTTC	few	.	TRBV7-9	TRBJ2-5
CASSLGWENEQFF	TGTGCCAGCAGCTTAGGGTGGGAGAATGAGCAGTTCTTC	.	.	TRBV11-3	TRBJ2-1
CASSPGVNTEAFF	TGTGCCAGCTCACCTGGGGTGAACACTGAAGCTTTCTTT	.	.	TRBV18	TRBJ1-1
CASSRDADTSTDTQYF	TGCGCCAGCAGCCGTGATGCGGACACCTCCACAGATACGCAGTATTTT	.	.	TRBV4-1	TRBJ2-3
CASSSGVGAYEQYF	TGTGCCAGTAGTTCGGGGGTTGGGGCCTACGAGCAGTACTTC	once	.	TRBV19	TRBJ2-7
CASSVGQYNEQFF	TGTGCCAGCAGCGTAGGGCAATACAATGAGCAGTTCTTC	.	.	TRBV9	TRBJ2-1
CASSSLAGGSPYNEQFF	TGTGCCAGCAGTTCTCTAGCGGGGGGCAGCCCCTACAATGAGCAGTTCTTC	.	TRBD2	TRBV28	TRBJ2-1
CATSRWADSYEQYF	TGTGCCACCAGCAGGTGGGCCGACTCCTACGAGCAGTACTTC	once	.	TRBV15	TRBJ2-7
CASSLGVSGQPQHF	TGCGCCAGCAGCTTGGGAGTGTCGGGTCAGCCCCAGCATTTT	few	.	TRBV5-1	TRBJ1-5
CASSLALGGLMYF	TGTGCCAGCAGCTTAGCGCTTGGAGGGTTAATGTACTTC	.	.	TRBV7-8	TRBJ2-7
CASSRRRGAHTEAFF	TGTGCCAGCAGCCGGCGTAGGGGCGCGCACACTGAAGCTTTCTTT	.	.	TRBV11-2	TRBJ1-1
CASSLVGQGYEQYF	TGTGCCAGCAGCTTAGTCGGACAGGGCTACGAGCAGTACTTC	.	TRBD1	TRBV11-2	TRBJ2-7
CASSLSVGTQDTQYF	TGCGCCAGCAGCTTGTCGGTGGGAACCCAAGATACGCAGTATTTT	.	.	TRBV5-1	TRBJ2-3
CSAQFSDTQYF	TGCAGTGCCCAGTTCTCAGATACGCAGTATTTT	.	.	TRBV20-1	TRBJ2-3
CASSQVTQQGATYEQYF	TGCGCCAGCAGCCAAGTAACCCAGCAGGGGGCCACCTACGAGCAGTACTTC	.	TRBD1	TRBV4-1	TRBJ2-7
CASSLVGQGLVQYF	TGTGCCAGCAGCTTGGTCGGGCAGGGGTTGGTGCAGTACTTC	.	.	TRBV13	TRBJ2-7
CASGLLAGATLAYEQYF	TGTGCCAGCGGCCTACTAGCGGGGGCCACCCTCGCCTACGAGCAGTACTTC	.	TRBD2	TRBV7-2	TRBJ2-7
CASSHDTFYGEQFF	TGCGCCAGCAGCCATGACACCTTTTATGGTGAGCAGTTCTTC	.	.	TRBV5-1	TRBJ2-1
CASSQDLGQGGDEQYF	TGCGCCAGCAGCCAAGATCTGGGGCAGGGTGGCGACGAGCAGTACTTC	.	.	TRBV4-3	TRBJ2-7
CASSQGHSSYEQYF	TGTGCCAGCAGCCAAGGACACAGCTCCTACGAGCAGTACTTC	few	.	TRBV4-2	TRBJ2-7
CASSLKHAPWESSYNSPLHF	TGTGCCAGCTCACTCAAACATGCACCCTGGGAGAGCTCCTATAATTCACCCCTCCACTTT	few	.	TRBV18	TRBJ1-6
CASSEAQTFLDRDEQFF	TGTGCCAGCAGTGAAGCCCAGACTTTCTTGGACAGGGATGAGCAGTTCTTC	once	TRBD1	TRBV2	TRBJ2-1
CASSEAGLKEYF	TGTGCCAGCAGTGAAGCCGGACTGAAGGAGTACTTC	.	.	TRBV2	TRBJ2-7
CASSLGSPPETQYF	TGTGCCAGCAGCTTGGGCAGCCCTCCGGAGACCCAGTACTTC	.	.	TRBV11-1	TRBJ2-5
CASSLGSTPLVTGEQFF	TGCGCCAGCAGCTTGGGAAGTACGCCGCTCGTCACGGGGGAGCAGTTCTTC	.	.	TRBV5-1	TRBJ2-1
CRETGLAGELSYEQYF	TGCAGAGAGACGGGACTAGCGGGAGAACTATCCTACGAGCAGTACTTC	.	TRBD2	TRBV29-1	TRBJ2-7
CASSLGSGPSTDTQYF	TGTGCCAGCAGCTTAGGTAGCGGACCTAGCACAGATACGCAGTATTTT	.	.	TRBV7-9	TRBJ2-3
CASRTEINSPLHF	TGTGCCAGCCGGACGGAGATTAATTCACCCCTCCACTTT	few	.	TRBV7-2	TRBJ1-6
CASSVVGLAATDTQYF	TGTGCCAGCAGCGTAGTAGGACTAGCGGCAACTGATACGCAGTATTTT	.	TRBD2	TRBV9	TRBJ2-3
CASSQSGTGGPYEQYF	TGCGCCAGCAGTCAATCTGGGACAGGGGGGCCCTACGAGCAGTACTTC	.	TRBD1	TRBV23-1	TRBJ2-7
CASSHYSGTEQFF	TGTGCCAGCAGCCACTACTCCGGGACAGAGCAGTTCTTC	.	.	TRBV9	TRBJ2-1
CANLAGGGCGQYF	TGTGCCAATTTAGCGGGAGGAGGTTGCGGGCAGTACTTC	few	TRBD2	TRBV6-4	TRBJ2-7
CASSPDRVTGELFF	TGTGCCAGCTCGCCCGACAGGGTCACCGGGGAGCTGTTTTTT	.	TRBD1	TRBV18	TRBJ2-2
CAGQGSPHNEQFF	TGTGCCGGACAGGGGAGCCCCCACAATGAGCAGTTCTTC	.	.	TRBV21-1	TRBJ2-1
CASSSQDEQYF	TGTGCCAGCAGCTCCCAGGACGAGCAGTACTTC	.	.	TRBV5-4	TRBJ2-7
CASRHARTSRKQETQYF	TGTGCCAGCAGACACGCCCGGACTAGTAGGAAGCAAGAGACCCAGTACTTC	.	TRBD2	TRBV27	TRBJ2-5
CASSLGGNTEAFF	TGTGCCAGCAGCTTAGGGGGGAACACTGAAGCTTTCTTT	few	.	TRBV13	TRBJ1-1